The 25 T cell receptor beta chains listed next were all sequenced from one sample in a study of CD8 T cells in Susac syndrome. An input of 0.5 to 1 ug of RNA was subjected to reverse transcription using random hexamers. MiXCR, applied by TCRdb to the immunoSEQ multiplex PCR reads, yields one record per CDR3 protein. The profile covers almost 450,000 distinct CDR3 sequences, with around 85% appearing a single time and approximately 0.12% taken by the ten largest. The source material was CD8+ T cells from PBMCs. These receptors all stem from a human donor with multiple sclerosis.

The rearrangement links TRBV10-3 to TRBJ2-3; 12 nucleotides line up with TRBD2. V was pared by 5 bases and J by 2 bases, with 5 bases of the junction left unmatched. The CDR3 totals 16 residues. Germline V gene sequence: CDR1 ENHRY, CDR2 SYGVKD. The CDR3: CAISRTSGKYTDTQYF. For the CDR3, the DNA is TGTGCCATCAGTAGGACTAGCGGGAAATACACAGATACGCAGTATTTT.

There are a few counts of this clonotype. The CDR3 is CASNGSSGRSAYEQYF. In nucleotides, the CDR3 is TGTGCCAGCAATGGTTCTAGCGGGAGGTCCGCCTACGAGCAGTACTTC. V usage is TRBV25-1 and J usage is TRBJ2-7; 11 bases fit TRBD2. The ends lost 7 bases at V and 2 bases at J; junction bases unmatched: 10. The CDR3 has 16 residues. CDR1 MGHDK and CDR2 SYGVNS come from the germline V gene.

The chain is built from TRBV9 and TRBJ2-3; tentatively, D is TRBD1 (5 bases). CDR3 size: 12 residues. V was pared by 3 bases and J by 6 bases, with 8 bases between. Germline V gene lookup returns CDR1 SGDLS and CDR2 YYNGEE. CDR3: CASSAPGDTQYF. The DNA of the CDR3 is TGTGCCAGCAGCGCTCCAGGGGATACGCAGTATTTT.

V is TRBV27 and J is TRBJ1-1; D is possibly TRBD1 (6 bases). V lost 1 base and J 1 base, leaving 10 bases between the germline ends. The germline V gene encodes CDR1 MNHEY and CDR2 SMNVEV (reference sequence). This CDR3 contains 15 residues. In nucleotides, the CDR3 is TGTGCCAGCAGTTTATTCAGGGGTGAGAACACTGAAGCTTTCTTT. Its protein product is CASSLFRGENTEAFF.

The V call is TRBV7-2, the J call TRBJ2-5, with D hard to call. The CDR3 contains 16 residues. V lost 1 base and J lost 4, with 16 bases in between. The germline V gene has CDR1 SGHTA and CDR2 FQGNSA. The CDR3 bases are TGTGCCAGCAGCTTAGTCTCTGCTGGGGTATCAGAGACCCAGTACTTC. Amino acids: CASSLVSAGVSETQYF.

As DNA, the CDR3 is TGTGCCAGCTCACCGGACGACAGGGGGTTGAACACTGAAGCTTTCTTT. It is translated as CASSPDDRGLNTEAFF. The V call is TRBV18, the J call TRBJ1-1, with 9 bases lining up with TRBD1. The CDR3 spans 16 residues. CDR1 KGHSH and CDR2 LQKENI come from the germline V gene. The V segment lost 3 bases and the J segment 0 bases; nucleotides outside the gene matches: 5.

The J gene is TRBJ2-7, the V gene TRBV29-1, with D possibly being TRBD1 (6 bases). Germline V gene data show CDR1 as SQVTM and CDR2 as ANQGSEA. V lost 0 bases to trimming and J lost 0 bases, with 9 bases between them. This CDR3 contains 14 residues. The CDR3 DNA reads TGCAGCGTTGAAGATACGGGACACTCCTACGAGCAGTACTTC. As protein: CSVEDTGHSYEQYF.

The chain links TRBV5-6 to TRBJ2-1, with 9 bases matching TRBD2. The CDR3 covers 19 residues. V trimming: 0 bases; J trimming: 5 bases; junction bases outside the gene matches: 15. Germline CDR1 and CDR2: SGHDT and YYEEEE. The CDR3: CASSLGGLREGVEDNEQFF. In DNA form, the CDR3 reads TGTGCCAGCAGCTTGGGAGGATTGCGGGAGGGCGTTGAGGACAATGAGCAGTTCTTC.

This clonotype appeared a few times. This rearrangement joins TRBV11-1 to TRBJ2-5, with 7 nucleotides matching TRBD1. With V trimmed by 4 bases and J by 0 bases, 14 bases remained unmatched. Germline CDR1 and CDR2: SGHAT and FQDESV (reference sequence). This CDR3 spans 18 amino acids. In DNA form, the CDR3 reads TGTGCCAGCAGCTCATCCGGGACAGCCACAATAAACCAAGAGACCCAGTACTTC. Amino acids: CASSSSGTATINQETQYF.

V gene TRBV20-1 combines with J gene TRBJ2-7; D gene ambiguous. Germline lookup yields CDR1 DFQATT and CDR2 SNEGSKA (reference sequence). V lost 5 bases, J lost 3 bases, and 14 bases lay in between. The CDR3 is 13 amino acids. In DNA form, the CDR3 reads TGCAGTGCTCTGCCCGAGACTTTCTACGAGCAGTACTTC. Its protein product is CSALPETFYEQYF.

This clonotype was seen a few times. Mismatch with germline at one junction end may stem from a read error. The J gene is TRBJ2-7, the V gene TRBV4-1; D gene uncertain. This CDR3 is 12 amino acids long. Germline-derived CDR1 and CDR2 are MGHRA and YSYEKL. As DNA, the CDR3 is TGTGCCAGCAGCCAAGTTCCTTACGAGCAGTACTTC. This sequence encodes CASSQVPYEQYF.

The V and J genes are TRBV14 and TRBJ2-2; D perhaps matches TRBD1 (5 bases). Germline lookup yields CDR1 SGHDN and CDR2 FVKESK. V lost 5 bases and J lost 4, with 20 bases in between. The CDR3 is made up of 17 amino acids. The CDR3 spells CASSDRQTRLGTGELFF. DNA for the CDR3: TGTGCCAGCAGCGACAGACAGACGAGGTTGGGCACCGGGGAGCTGTTTTTT.

This clonotype came up a few times. V and J are TRBV13 and TRBJ2-3; 10 bases are shared with TRBD1. The length of the CDR3 is 17 residues. CDR1 and CDR2 (germline): PRHDT, FYEKMQ (reference sequence). Unmatched junction bases numbered 10, after V lost 3 bases and J lost 4 bases. The CDR3 loop reads CASSFGTGELVADTQYF. The CDR3 coding sequence is TGTGCCAGCAGCTTCGGGACAGGGGAGCTGGTCGCAGATACGCAGTATTTT.

This chain joins TRBV27 and TRBJ2-1; a weak D match, TRBD2 (6 bases). Germline V gene lookup returns CDR1 MNHEY and CDR2 SMNVEV (reference sequence). This CDR3 comprises 11 residues. Trimming pared 10 bases from V and 4 bases from J, leaving 8 bases between. CDR3 nucleotides: TGTGCCATTGCGGGGTACAATGAGCAGTTCTTC. It is translated as CAIAGYNEQFF.

The chain is built from TRBV2 and TRBJ2-1; TRBD2 matches at 9 bases. The CDR3 is 15 residues long. The V segment lost 3 bases and the J segment 5 bases; nucleotides outside the gene matches: 5. Germline CDR1 and CDR2: SNHLY and FYNNEI. The CDR3 region has the DNA TGTGCCAGCAGTGACATAATAGCGGGAGACAATGAGCAGTTCTTC. This translates into CASSDIIAGDNEQFF.

V and J are TRBV7-6 and TRBJ2-7, with D possibly being TRBD2 (5 bases). Germline CDR1 SGHVS, CDR2 FNYEAQ. V gave up 5 bases and J gave up 2 bases, with 16 bases separating them. This CDR3 region has 15 residues. CDR3 sequence reads: CASSQDEGSPYEQYF. The CDR3 DNA is TGTGCCAGCAGCCAAGACGAGGGATCACCCTACGAGCAGTACTTC.

This sequence joins TRBV2 and TRBJ2-7; D remains ambiguous. From germline, CDR1 is SNHLY and CDR2 FYNNEI. V gave up 1 base and J gave up 1 base, with 5 bases separating them. This CDR3 has 13 residues. The CDR3 here is CASSEDDSYEQYF. The CDR3 DNA reads TGTGCCAGCAGTGAAGACGATTCCTACGAGCAGTACTTC.

This clonotype was recorded once. The chain couples TRBV6-5 to TRBJ1-1, with D possibly being TRBD1 (5 bases). V shed 0 bases and J shed 3 bases, with 8 bases lying between them. Germline V lookup: CDR1 MNHEY, CDR2 SVGAGI. The CDR3 contains 14 residues. This chain's CDR3 is CASSYSGRYTEAFF. CDR3 coding DNA: TGTGCCAGCAGTTACTCGGGACGGTACACTGAAGCTTTCTTT.

The chain carries TRBV6-6 and TRBJ1-1, with no clear D. Looked up from germline, CDR1 is MNHNY and CDR2 is SVGAGI (reference sequence). Trimming left V 2 bases short and J 5 bases short, with 9 bases between. The CDR3 spans 13 residues. Here the CDR3 reads CASSYVVGTEAFF. CDR3 in DNA: TGTGCCAGCAGTTACGTGGTTGGGACTGAAGCTTTCTTT.

The CDR3: CASSPAELVLLPYEQYF. In DNA, the CDR3 is TGTGCCAGCAGCCCCGCTGAGTTGGTGCTCTTACCCTACGAGCAGTACTTC. The V gene is TRBV11-2, the J gene TRBJ2-7; D is uncertain. Germline CDR1 and CDR2: SGHAT and FQNNGV. This CDR3 is 17 amino acids long. Deletions cut 5 bases from V and 2 bases from J, with 22 bases between.

The chain carries TRBV5-4 and TRBJ2-7, with 10 bases identical to TRBD1. With 4 bases clipped from V and 4 bases from J, the junction kept 5 bases outside the gene matches. CDR1 and CDR2 (germline): SGHNT, YYREEE (reference sequence). The CDR3 is 14 residues long. This CDR3 reads CASSDRGPGYEQYF. The CDR3 coding sequence is TGTGCCAGCAGCGACAGGGGGCCGGGGTACGAGCAGTACTTC.

The J gene is TRBJ2-5, the V gene TRBV27; weak D call: TRBD1 (6 bases). V dropped 5 bases and J dropped 0 bases, with 10 bases sitting between them. The CDR3 runs 14 residues. The germline CDR1 and CDR2 sequences are MNHEY and SMNVEV (reference sequence). The CDR3 DNA reads as TGTGCCAGCAGTCCCTACAGGGACCAAGAGACCCAGTACTTC. It yields the protein CASSPYRDQETQYF.

V is TRBV27 and J is TRBJ2-5, with 7 bases that match TRBD2. With V trimmed by 4 bases and J by 7 bases, 3 bases remained unmatched. The CDR3 sequence is 12 residues long. The germline CDR1 and CDR2 sequences are MNHEY and SMNVEV (reference sequence). The CDR3 nucleotides read TGTGCCAGCAGTTCGGGAGGACGGACCCAGTACTTC. Residues: CASSSGGRTQYF.

The chain has TRBV10-3 and TRBJ2-7; D ambiguous. The CDR3 totals 13 residues. Germline V gene sequence: CDR1 ENHRY, CDR2 SYGVKD. With 4 bases removed from V and 3 bases from J, the gap between germline ends came to 10 bases. CDR3 DNA sequence: TGTGCCATCAGTGGAACGCAGCACTACGAGCAGTACTTC. It is translated as CAISGTQHYEQYF.

This chain links TRBV28 with TRBJ1-2; TRBD1 is a possible D gene (5 bases). Germline CDR1 MDHEN, CDR2 SYDVKM. V was trimmed by 2 bases and J by 2 bases, leaving 12 bases between them. This CDR3 is 15 amino acids long. The CDR3 region is CASSLIGVPNYGYTF. CDR3 nucleotide sequence: TGTGCCAGCAGTTTAATAGGGGTACCAAACTATGGCTACACCTTC.